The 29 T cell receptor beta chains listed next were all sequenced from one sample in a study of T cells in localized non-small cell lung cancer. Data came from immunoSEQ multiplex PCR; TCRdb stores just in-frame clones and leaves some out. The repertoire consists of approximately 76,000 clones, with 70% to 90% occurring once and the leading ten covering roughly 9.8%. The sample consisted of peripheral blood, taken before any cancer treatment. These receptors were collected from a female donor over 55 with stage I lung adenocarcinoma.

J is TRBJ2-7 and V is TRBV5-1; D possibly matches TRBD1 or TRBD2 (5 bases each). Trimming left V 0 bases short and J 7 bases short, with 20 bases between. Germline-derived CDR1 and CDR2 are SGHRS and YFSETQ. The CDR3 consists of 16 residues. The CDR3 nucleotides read TGCGCCAGCAGCTTGGCCTCCGGGACGCATACCGGGGAGCAGTACTTC. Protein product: CASSLASGTHTGEQYF.

The CDR3 nucleotides read TGTGCCAGCAGTCTGGGGGTTCACCAGCCCCAGCATTTT. Its protein product is CASSLGVHQPQHF. The J gene is TRBJ1-5, the V gene TRBV27, with D possibly matching TRBD1 (5 bases). V dropped 5 bases and J dropped 7 bases, with 12 bases sitting between them. The CDR3 extends over 13 amino acids. Germline V gives CDR1 MNHEY, CDR2 SMNVEV (reference sequence).

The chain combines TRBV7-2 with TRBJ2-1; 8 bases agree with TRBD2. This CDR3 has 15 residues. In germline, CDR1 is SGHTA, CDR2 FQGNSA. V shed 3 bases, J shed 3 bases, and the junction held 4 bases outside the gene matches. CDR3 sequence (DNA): TGTGCCAGCAGCTTGGTAGCGGGAATCTACAATGAGCAGTTCTTC. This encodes CASSLVAGIYNEQFF.

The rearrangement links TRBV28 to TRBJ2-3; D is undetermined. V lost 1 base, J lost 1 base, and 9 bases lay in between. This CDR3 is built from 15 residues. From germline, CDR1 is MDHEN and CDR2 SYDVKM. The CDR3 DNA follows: TGTGCCAGCAGTTTATTGGCCGGTGGCACAGATACGCAGTATTTT. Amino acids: CASSLLAGGTDTQYF.

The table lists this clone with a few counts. This CDR3 is CASSGDTQYF. The CDR3 bases are TGTGCCAGCAGCGGAGATACGCAGTATTTT. V and J are TRBV7-8 and TRBJ2-3; no definite D call. The V end lost 5 bases, the J end lost 5 bases, and 2 bases lay between the germline ends. Germline assignment: CDR1 SGHVS and CDR2 FQNEAQ. This CDR3 region has 10 residues.

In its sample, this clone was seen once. The CDR3 region has the DNA TGTGCCAGCAGGCCCAGGATTAATCAGCCCCAGCATTTT. Translated, it gives CASRPRINQPQHF. This rearrangement joins TRBV6-5 to TRBJ1-5; D call uncertain. Trimming took off 6 bases at V and 4 bases at J, with 10 bases between the two ends. Per germline, CDR1 MNHEY and CDR2 SVGAGI. This CDR3 has 13 amino acids.

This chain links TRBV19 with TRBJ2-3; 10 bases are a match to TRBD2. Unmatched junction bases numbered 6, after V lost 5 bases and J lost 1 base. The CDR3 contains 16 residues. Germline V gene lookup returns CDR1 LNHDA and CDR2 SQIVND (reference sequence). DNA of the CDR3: TGTGCCAGTAGTTCAATTCTAGCGGGGGGCACAGATACGCAGTATTTT. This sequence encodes CASSSILAGGTDTQYF.

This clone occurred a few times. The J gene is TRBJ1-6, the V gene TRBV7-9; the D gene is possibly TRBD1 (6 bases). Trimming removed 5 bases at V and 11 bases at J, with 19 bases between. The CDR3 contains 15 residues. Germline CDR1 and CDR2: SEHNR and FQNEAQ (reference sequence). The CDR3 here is CASSPITGFVTPLHF. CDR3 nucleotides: TGTGCCAGCAGCCCCATCACAGGGTTTGTTACACCCCTCCACTTT.

The CDR3 spells CASSLDYGPEKLFF. The CDR3 DNA reads as TGCGCCAGCAGCTTGGATTACGGCCCTGAAAAACTGTTTTTT. V usage is TRBV5-1 and J usage is TRBJ1-4; unclear D gene. V lost 0 bases, J lost 7 bases, and 10 bases lay in between. The germline V gene encodes CDR1 SGHRS and CDR2 YFSETQ. The CDR3 runs 14 residues.

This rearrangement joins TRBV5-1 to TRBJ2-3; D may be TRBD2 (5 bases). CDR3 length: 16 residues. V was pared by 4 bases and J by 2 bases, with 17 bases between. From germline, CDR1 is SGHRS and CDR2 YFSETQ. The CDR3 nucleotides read TGCGCCAGCAGCCTGAGCGGTATCGCCAACACAGATACGCAGTATTTT. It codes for CASSLSGIANTDTQYF.

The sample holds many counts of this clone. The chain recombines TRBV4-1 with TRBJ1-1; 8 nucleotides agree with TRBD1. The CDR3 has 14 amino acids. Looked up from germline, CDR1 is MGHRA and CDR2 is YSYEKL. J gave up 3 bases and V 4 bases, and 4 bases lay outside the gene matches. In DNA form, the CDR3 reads TGCGCCAGCAGCCCAGGACAGGGATACACTGAAGCTTTCTTT. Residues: CASSPGQGYTEAFF.

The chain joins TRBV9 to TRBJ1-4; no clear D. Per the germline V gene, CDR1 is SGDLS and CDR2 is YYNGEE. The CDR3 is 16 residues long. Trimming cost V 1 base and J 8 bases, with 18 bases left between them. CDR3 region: CASSVYKAPLGEKLFF. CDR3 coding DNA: TGTGCCAGCAGCGTATATAAAGCGCCCCTGGGCGAAAAACTGTTTTTT. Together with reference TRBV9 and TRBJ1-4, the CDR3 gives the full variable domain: DSGVTQTPKHLITATGQRVTLRCSPRSGDLSVYWYQQSLDQGLQFLIQYYNGEERAKGNILERFSAQQFPDLHSELNLSSLELGDSALYFCASSVYKAPLGEKLFFGSGTQLSVL.

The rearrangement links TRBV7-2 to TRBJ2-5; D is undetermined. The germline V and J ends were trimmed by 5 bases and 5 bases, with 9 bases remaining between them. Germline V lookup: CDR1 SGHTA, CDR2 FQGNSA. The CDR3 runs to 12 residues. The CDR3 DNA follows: TGTGCCAGCAGCCCCCGTGACGAGACCCAGTACTTC. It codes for CASSPRDETQYF. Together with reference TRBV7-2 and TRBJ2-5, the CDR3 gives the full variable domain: GAGVSQSPSNKVTEKGKDVELRCDPISGHTALYWYRQSLGQGLEFLIYFQGNSAPDKSGLPSDRFSAERTGGSVSTLTIQRTQQEDSAVYLCASSPRDETQYFGPGTRLLVL.

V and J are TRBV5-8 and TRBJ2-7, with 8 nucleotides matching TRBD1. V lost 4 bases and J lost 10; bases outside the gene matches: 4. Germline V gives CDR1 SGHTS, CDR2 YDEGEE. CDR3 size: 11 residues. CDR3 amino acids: CASSPDRGQYF. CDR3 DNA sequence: TGTGCCAGCAGCCCCGACAGGGGTCAGTACTTC.

In DNA form, the CDR3 reads TGTGCCAGCAGTTTTGGGGGCGGCAAAAACATTCAGTACTTC. Protein sequence: CASSFGGGKNIQYF. J is TRBJ2-4 and V is TRBV27, with D possibly TRBD1 on 6 matching bases. With 3 bases removed from V and 3 bases from J, the gap between germline ends came to 9 bases. Germline CDR1 MNHEY, CDR2 SMNVEV (reference sequence). CDR3 length: 14 amino acids.

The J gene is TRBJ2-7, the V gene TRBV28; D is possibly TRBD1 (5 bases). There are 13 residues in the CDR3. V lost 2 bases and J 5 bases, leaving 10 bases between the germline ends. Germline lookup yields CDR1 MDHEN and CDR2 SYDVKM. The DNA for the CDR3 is TGTGCCAGCAGTTTAGGCCAGGGCAACGAGCAGTACTTC. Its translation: CASSLGQGNEQYF.

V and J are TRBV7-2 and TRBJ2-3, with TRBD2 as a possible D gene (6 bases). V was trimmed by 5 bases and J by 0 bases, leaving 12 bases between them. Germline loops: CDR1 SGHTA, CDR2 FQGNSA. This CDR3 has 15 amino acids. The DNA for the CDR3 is TGTGCCAGCAGCCCTCTCCGGGGGAGCACAGATACGCAGTATTTT. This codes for CASSPLRGSTDTQYF.

CDR3 sequence (DNA): TGTGCCAGCAGCTTAACAGGGGGCGACTATGGCTACACCTTC. Protein product: CASSLTGGDYGYTF. The genes are TRBV7-2 and TRBJ1-2; TRBD1 agrees at 9 bases. J was trimmed by 3 bases and V by 2 bases; bases with no gene match: 1. Germline V gene sequence: CDR1 SGHTA, CDR2 FQGNSA. The CDR3 runs 14 residues.

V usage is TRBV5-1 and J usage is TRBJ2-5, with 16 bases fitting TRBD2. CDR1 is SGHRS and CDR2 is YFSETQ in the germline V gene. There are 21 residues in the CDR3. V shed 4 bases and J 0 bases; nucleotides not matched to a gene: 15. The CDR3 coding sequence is TGCGCCAGCAGCGCGGGACTAGCGGGGGGGACCCCAAAATTAAACCAAGAGACCCAGTACTTC. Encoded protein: CASSAGLAGGTPKLNQETQYF.

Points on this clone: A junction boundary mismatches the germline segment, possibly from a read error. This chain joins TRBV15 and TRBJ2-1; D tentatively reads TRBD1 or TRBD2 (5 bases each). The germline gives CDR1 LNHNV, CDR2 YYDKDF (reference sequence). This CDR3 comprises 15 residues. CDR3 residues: CATSFYEGRPAAQLF. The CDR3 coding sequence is TGTGCCACCAGCTTTTATGAGGGGCGACCGGCGGCGCAGCTCTTC.

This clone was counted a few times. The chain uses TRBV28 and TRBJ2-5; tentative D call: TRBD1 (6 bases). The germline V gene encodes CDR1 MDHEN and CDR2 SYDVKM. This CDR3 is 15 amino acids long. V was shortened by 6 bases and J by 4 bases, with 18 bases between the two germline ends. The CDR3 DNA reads TGTGCCAGCAGGCCAAGCCGGGACAAGCCAGAGACCCAGTACTTC. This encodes CASRPSRDKPETQYF. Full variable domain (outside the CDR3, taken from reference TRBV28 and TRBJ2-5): DVKVTQSSRYLVKRTGEKVFLECVQDMDHENMFWYRQDPGLGLRLIYFSYDVKMKEKGDIPEGYSVSREKKERFSLILESASTNQTSMYLCASRPSRDKPETQYFGPGTRLLVL.

CDR3 bases: TGCGCCAGCAGCCAAGAGGATATTAGGTACAGTTACTCCTACGAGCAGTACTTC. Protein: CASSQEDIRYSYSYEQYF. The chain links TRBV4-3 to TRBJ2-7; D not certain. The V and J ends lost 0 bases and 0 bases respectively, with 18 bases between them. The CDR3 has 18 residues. Germline V lookup: CDR1 LGHNA, CDR2 YSLEER.

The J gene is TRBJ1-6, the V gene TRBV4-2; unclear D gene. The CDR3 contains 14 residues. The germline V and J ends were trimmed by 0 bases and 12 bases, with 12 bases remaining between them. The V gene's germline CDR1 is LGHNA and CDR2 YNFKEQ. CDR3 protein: CASSQDVSALPLHF. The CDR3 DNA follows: TGTGCCAGCAGCCAAGACGTGTCAGCGTTACCCCTCCACTTT.

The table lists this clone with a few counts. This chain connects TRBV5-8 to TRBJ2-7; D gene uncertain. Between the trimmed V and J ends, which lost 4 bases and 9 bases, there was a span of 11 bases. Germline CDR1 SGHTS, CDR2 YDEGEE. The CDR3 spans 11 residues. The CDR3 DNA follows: TGTGCCAGCAGCCTGACGGTCGGGCAGTACTTC. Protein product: CASSLTVGQYF.

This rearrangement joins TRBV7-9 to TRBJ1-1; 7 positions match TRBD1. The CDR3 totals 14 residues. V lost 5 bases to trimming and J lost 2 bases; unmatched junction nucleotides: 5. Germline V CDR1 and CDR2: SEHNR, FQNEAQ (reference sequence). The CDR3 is CASSPWDSNTEAFF. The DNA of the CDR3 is TGTGCCAGCAGCCCGTGGGACAGCAACACTGAAGCTTTCTTT.

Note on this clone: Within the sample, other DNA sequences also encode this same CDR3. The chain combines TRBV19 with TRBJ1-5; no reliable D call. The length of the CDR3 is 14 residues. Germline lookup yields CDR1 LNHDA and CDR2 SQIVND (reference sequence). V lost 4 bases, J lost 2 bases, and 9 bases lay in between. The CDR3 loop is CASSRNRGNQPQHF. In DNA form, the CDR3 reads TGTGCCAGTAGTAGAAACCGTGGCAATCAGCCCCAGCATTTT. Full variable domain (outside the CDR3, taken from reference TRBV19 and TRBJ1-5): DGGITQSPKYLFRKEGQNVTLSCEQNLNHDAMYWYRQDPGQGLRLIYYSQIVNDFQKGDIAEGYSVSREKKESFPLTVTSAQKNPTAFYLCASSRNRGNQPQHFGDGTRLSIL.

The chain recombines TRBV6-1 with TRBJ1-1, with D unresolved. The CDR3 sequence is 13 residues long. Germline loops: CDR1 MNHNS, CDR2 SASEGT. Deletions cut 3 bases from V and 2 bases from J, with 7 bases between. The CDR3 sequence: CASSDYSNTEAFF. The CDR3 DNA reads TGTGCCAGCAGTGACTACAGCAACACTGAAGCTTTCTTT.

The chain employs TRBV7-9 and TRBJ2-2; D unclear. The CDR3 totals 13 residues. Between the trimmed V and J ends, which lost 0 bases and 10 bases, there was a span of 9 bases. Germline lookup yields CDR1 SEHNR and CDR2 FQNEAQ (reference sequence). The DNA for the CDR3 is TGTGCCAGCAGCTTAGCTTTCGGTTTGGAGCTGTTTTTT. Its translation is CASSLAFGLELFF.

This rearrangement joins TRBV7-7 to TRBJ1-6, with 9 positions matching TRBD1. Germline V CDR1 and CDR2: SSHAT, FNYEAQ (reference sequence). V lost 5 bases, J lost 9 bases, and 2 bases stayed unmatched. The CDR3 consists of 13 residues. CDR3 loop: CASSVDRGSPLHF. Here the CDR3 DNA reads TGTGCCAGCAGCGTGGACAGGGGTTCACCCCTCCACTTT.